This T cell receptor (beta chain) was captured in a study of blood T cells in healthy people across ages. Broader study findings: Naive and antigen-experienced cells were not separated, limiting conclusive comparison. Age showed a roughly linear inverse relationship with TCR beta diversity per million T cells.

A second PCR of about 7 to 12 cycles used a sample-barcoded 5' primer and a J-beta primer mix. A template-switch adaptor with 12 random nucleotides tagged each cDNA molecule. TCRdb re-called the 5' RACE reads through MiXCR, storing one row per CDR3 protein. The table has some 800,000 distinct CDR3 sequences, just under 25% seen once; the top ten hold approximately 4%. This clonotype was recorded a few times. The antigen is unknown. The same data also went into a second study, on T cells of mothers and their children. As that study records: Study donors consisted of a few healthy Caucasian mothers and their six children.

The clonotype comes from a boy aged 10-17 years in good health. The material sequenced was blood.

CDR3 sequence: CASSYDAGDLQETQYF. The CDR3 nucleotides are TGTGCCAGCAGTTACGATGCGGGGGACCTTCAAGAGACCCAGTACTTC. The rearrangement joins TRBV6-2 or TRBV6-3 to TRBJ2-5, with 7 bases that match TRBD2. Germline CDR1 and CDR2: MNHEY and SVGEGT. J gave up 2 bases and V 2 bases, and 8 bases lay outside the gene matches. There are 16 residues in the CDR3.